These T cell receptor beta chains were read from a single sample in a study of CD8+CD57+ T cells in acquired aplastic anemia. TCRdb re-analysed the reads in MiXCR, keeping a single row per CDR3 protein. The data contain 450,000 to 600,000 distinct CDR3 sequences, about a third of them singletons. Sample: sorted CD4+, CD8+, or CD8+CD57+ T cells (not recorded which) from PBMCs. The source is a human donor with aplastic anemia. CDR3s include the opening cysteine and the closing phenylalanine or tryptophan. D genes are given only for firm matches. Some rows have no size entry. The others give once, few or many, or a class for an expanded clone.

V gene	clone size	D gene	J gene	CDR3 DNA	CDR3 protein
TRBV29-1	few	.	TRBJ2-5	TGCAGCGTGGGGCCCCAAGAGACCCAGTACTTC	CSVGPQETQYF
TRBV4-2	.	TRBD2	TRBJ2-3	TGTGCCAGCAGCCATGGGACTAGCCCCACCACAGATACGCAGTATTTT	CASSHGTSPTTDTQYF
TRBV24-1	many	.	TRBJ1-5	TGTGCCACCAGTGATTTGGGGGTTCAGCCCCAGCATTTT	CATSDLGVQPQHF
TRBV6-5	.	TRBD2	TRBJ2-3	TGTGCCAGCAGTTACTCTCTAGCGGGCGCAGATACGCAGTATTTT	CASSYSLAGADTQYF
TRBV2	many	.	TRBJ2-2	TGTGCCAGCAGCCCAGACGGACCTACGGCCGGGGAGCTGTTTTTT	CASSPDGPTAGELFF
TRBV24-1	many	.	TRBJ2-7	TGTGCCACCAGTGGGCAGGGTGACTACGAGCAGTACTTC	CATSGQGDYEQYF
TRBV19	few	.	TRBJ2-1	TGTGCCAGTATTTCCGGGCCAAGTACCAATGAGCAGTTCTTC	CASISGPSTNEQFF
TRBV4-1	many	.	TRBJ2-7	TGCGCCAGCAGCCAAGATCTAGGACCTCCCTACGAGCAGTACTTC	CASSQDLGPPYEQYF
TRBV11-2	few	TRBD2	TRBJ2-3	TGTGCCAGCAGCGTCACTAGCGGGGGGGCCGGTAATACGCAGTATTTT	CASSVTSGGAGNTQYF
TRBV10-2	once	.	TRBJ2-6	TGCGCCAGCAGTTACCGTCCCGTGACCCCTTTCTCTGGGGCCAACGTCCTGACTTTC	CASSYRPVTPFSGANVLTF
TRBV11-1	few	.	TRBJ2-3	TGTGCCAGCAGCCCCCAGAGCGGGTACACAGATACGCAGTATTTT	CASSPQSGYTDTQYF
TRBV24-1	many	TRBD1	TRBJ2-7	TGTGCCACCAGTGATTTCGGGACAGGGGGCGACGAGCAGTACTTC	CATSDFGTGGDEQYF
TRBV27	.	TRBD1	TRBJ2-2	TGTGCCAGCAGGGGACAGGGGGTCTACACCGGGGAGCTGTTTTTT	CASRGQGVYTGELFF
TRBV11-2	few	.	TRBJ1-5	TGTGCCAGCAGCTTAGAAGCGGGGGGCTTTCGCCAGCCCCAGCATTTT	CASSLEAGGFRQPQHF
TRBV15	few	.	TRBJ2-2	TGTGCCACCAGCAGAGATCCGGGACTGAGATCCGGGGAGCTGTTTTTT	CATSRDPGLRSGELFF
TRBV20-1	.	TRBD1	TRBJ1-5	TGCAGTGCTATGGGACAGGGGATTCAGCCCCAGCATTTT	CSAMGQGIQPQHF
TRBV10-3	many	TRBD1	TRBJ2-7	TGTGCCATCCCAGGGACAGGGAGCTACGAGCAGTACTTC	CAIPGTGSYEQYF
TRBV7-9	many	.	TRBJ1-2	TGTGCCAGCAGCTTTATGTCGTCAGAAGAAGGCTACACCTTC	CASSFMSSEEGYTF
TRBV14	many	.	TRBJ1-1	TGTGCCAGCAGCCAAGAAGGATTATGGACTGAAGCTTTCTTT	CASSQEGLWTEAFF
TRBV20-1	few	.	TRBJ2-7	TGCAGTGATCAGGGGCTTTCCTACGAGCAGTACTTC	CSDQGLSYEQYF
TRBV9	few	TRBD1	TRBJ1-1	TGTGCCAGCAGCGTAGATCCGGCCAGGGGGAGCACTGAAGCTTTCTTT	CASSVDPARGSTEAFF
TRBV19	.	TRBD1	TRBJ1-5	TGTGCCACCAGTGATGGGACAGTGAATCAGCCCCAGCATTTT	CATSDGTVNQPQHF
TRBV2	.	.	TRBJ1-3	TGTGCCAGCAGCTTAATGGACGGCTCTGGAAACACCATATATTTT	CASSLMDGSGNTIYF
TRBV7-3	many	.	TRBJ1-6	TGTGCCAGCAGCTCCGGGGCAGATCGCTATAATTCACCCCTCCACTTT	CASSSGADRYNSPLHF
TRBV10-3	few	TRBD2	TRBJ2-7	TGTGCCAGCAGGCGGGAGTTCCCCTACGAGCAGTACTTC	CASRREFPYEQYF
TRBV9	few	.	TRBJ1-2	TGTGCCAGCAGCTTGGAAGGGGAACCAATTTATGGCTACACCTTC	CASSLEGEPIYGYTF
TRBV6-1	many	.	TRBJ1-5	TGTGCCAGCAGTCCACCGGGCGGTCAGCCCCAGCATTTT	CASSPPGGQPQHF
TRBV5-1	many	.	TRBJ1-2	TGCGCCAGCAGCTTTGGGCAGTATGGCTACACCTTC	CASSFGQYGYTF
TRBV6-1	few	TRBD1	TRBJ1-2	TGTGCCAGCAGTTCTCGGACAGGGGGCGATGGCTACACCTTC	CASSSRTGGDGYTF
TRBV20-1	many	.	TRBJ1-6	TGCAGTGCTAGAGATAACGGCAAGACCAAGACACCCCTCCACTTT	CSARDNGKTKTPLHF
TRBV30	.	.	TRBJ1-2	TGTGCCTGGAGTTTGGGACTTGGCTACACCTTC	CAWSLGLGYTF
TRBV25-1	many	.	TRBJ1-1	TGTGCCAGCAGTGAATCGTTAGGGGGGATCATGAACACTGAAGCTTTCTTT	CASSESLGGIMNTEAFF
TRBV7-8	.	TRBD1	TRBJ1-2	TGTGCCAGCGGGACAGGGGTTGCGTCCTATGGCTACACCTTC	CASGTGVASYGYTF
TRBV7-4	.	TRBD2	TRBJ2-7	TGCGCCAGCAGCCAACTAGCGGGGGACTCCTACGAGCAGTACTTC	CASSQLAGDSYEQYF
TRBV25-1	few	TRBD1	TRBJ2-3	TGTGCCAGCAGCTTTGGTTCCCTCGGACAGGGGTGGGATACGCAGTATTTT	CASSFGSLGQGWDTQYF
TRBV20-1	.	.	TRBJ1-1	TGCAGTGCCCCGACTCCGTTTTCCATGAACACTGAAGCTTTCTTT	CSAPTPFSMNTEAFF
TRBV20-1	many	TRBD2	TRBJ2-3	TGCAGTGGGTGGGGGGGAACAGATACGCAGTATTTT	CSGWGGTDTQYF
TRBV19	.	TRBD1	TRBJ2-7	TGTGCCAGTAGTATCGGTACTTTCGGGACAGCTAACTACGAGCAGTACTTC	CASSIGTFGTANYEQYF
TRBV10-3	.	.	TRBJ1-1	TGTGCCATCAGTGGACAGCCGAACACTGAAGCTTTCTTT	CAISGQPNTEAFF
TRBV2	many	.	TRBJ1-6	TGTGCCAGCAGTGTGTCTTGGGATTCACCCCTCCACTTT	CASSVSWDSPLHF
TRBV24-1	many	TRBD1	TRBJ1-2	TGTGCCACCAGTGATTCGACAGGGGGGGGAAACTATGGCTACACCTTC	CATSDSTGGGNYGYTF
TRBV9	.	.	TRBJ1-1	TGTGCCAGCAGCCCCGGGACAATGAACACTGAAGCTTTCTTT	CASSPGTMNTEAFF